Presented here are 8 T cell receptor beta chains from one specimen sequenced in a study of PD-1 blockade in classical Hodgkin lymphoma. The table came from immunoSEQ multiplex PCR; TCRdb's copy has only in-frame clones and leaves some out. The data hold tens of thousands of clones, with less than 95% observed a single time. Time point meaning: cycle 4 day 1 (C4D1), after more than five weeks of nivolumab. There was relapse after autologous stem cell transplantation in every patient, and there was variation in brentuximab vedotin exposure. The sample was peripheral blood mononuclear cells (PBMCs), taken before the fourth cycle of nivolumab. All receptors derive from a human donor with classical Hodgkin lymphoma.

This chain connects TRBV10-3 to TRBJ2-5; 9 bases are a match to TRBD1. CDR3 length equals 16 residues. Per the germline V gene, CDR1 is ENHRY and CDR2 is SYGVKD. The ends lost 0 bases at V and 2 bases at J; junction bases unmatched: 4. The chain's CDR3 is CAISESRTGDQETQYF. CDR3 sequence (DNA): TGTGCCATCAGTGAGTCGAGGACAGGGGATCAAGAGACCCAGTACTTC.

The sample holds one count of this clone. The chain uses TRBV7-6 and TRBJ1-3; D gene ambiguous. V gave up 9 bases and J gave up 1 base, with 16 bases separating them. Germline CDR1 reads SGHVS; CDR2 reads FNYEAQ. The CDR3 is 15 residues long. The CDR3 loop reads CASTPVGPSGNTIYF. As DNA, the CDR3 is TGTGCCAGTACACCCGTAGGGCCATCTGGAAACACCATATATTTT.

This chain joins TRBV6-4 and TRBJ2-1, with D possibly TRBD2 on 7 matching bases. V lost 0 bases, J lost 9 bases, and 15 bases lay in between. Germline V CDR1 and CDR2: MRHNA, SNTAGT. This CDR3 comprises 15 residues. The CDR3: CASSDSGRGPSEQFF. CDR3 in DNA: TGTGCCAGCAGTGACTCGGGGCGGGGGCCCAGTGAGCAGTTCTTC.

This clone was recorded only once. The J gene is TRBJ1-2, the V gene TRBV6-5; D is uncertain. The germline gives CDR1 MNHEY, CDR2 SVGAGI. Trimming shortened V by 2 bases and J by 6 bases, and 10 bases separated the two germline ends. The CDR3 covers 13 residues. CDR3 in amino acids: CASSYEEGDGYTF. The CDR3 coding sequence is TGTGCCAGCAGTTACGAAGAGGGTGATGGCTACACCTTC.

This chain uses TRBV7-6 with TRBJ2-7; TRBD1 might be the D (6 bases). Germline CDR1 and CDR2: SGHVS and FNYEAQ. There are 15 residues in the CDR3. V shed 8 bases and J shed 0 bases, with 17 bases lying between them. For the CDR3, the DNA is TGTGCCAGCCGGTCTGAGGACAGATACTCCTACGAGCAGTACTTC. Amino acid sequence: CASRSEDRYSYEQYF. The complete variable domain, with remaining parts taken from reference TRBV7-6 and TRBJ2-7, reads GAGVSQSPRYKVTKRGQDVALRCDPISGHVSLYWYRQALGQGPEFLTYFNYEAQQDKSGLPNDRFSAERPEGSISTLTIQRTEQRDSAMYRCASRSEDRYSYEQYFGPGTRLTVT.

The chain is built from TRBV7-9 and TRBJ2-1, with 8 bases that match TRBD2. Germline V lookup: CDR1 SEHNR, CDR2 FQNEAQ (reference sequence). V was clipped by 1 base and J by 0 bases; unmatched bases: 5. CDR3 length: 17 residues. This CDR3 reads CASSLGAGGISYNEQFF. In DNA form, the CDR3 reads TGTGCCAGCAGCTTAGGGGCGGGGGGCATCTCCTACAATGAGCAGTTCTTC.

The chain employs TRBV6-5 and TRBJ1-3, with a possible D match to TRBD1 (6 bases). CDR1 and CDR2 (germline): MNHEY, SVGAGI. The ends were cut back, 0 bases at V and 2 bases at J, with 11 bases in the middle. This CDR3 comprises 16 residues. The CDR3 reads CASSYSHRVTGNTIYF. The CDR3 region has the DNA TGTGCCAGCAGTTACTCACACAGGGTTACTGGAAACACCATATATTTT.

The chain uses TRBV19 and TRBJ1-1, with D perhaps matching TRBD1 (5 bases). With 7 bases removed from V and 4 bases from J, the gap between germline ends came to 16 bases. The CDR3 has 14 amino acids. Germline loops: CDR1 LNHDA, CDR2 SQIVND (reference sequence). Here the CDR3 reads CASKWGVKGTEAFF. The CDR3 nucleotides read TGTGCCAGTAAGTGGGGGGTAAAGGGCACTGAAGCTTTCTTT.